One sample yielded the 32 T cell receptor beta chains listed below, sequenced in a study of blood T cell repertoires in COVID-19. Only in-frame clones appear in the TCRdb table, and some are missing; sequencing was by immunoSEQ multiplex PCR. Here the sample spans about 140,000 clones, nearly 80% being singletons. The sequencing sample was made of PBMCs or T cells enriched from blood (not recorded which). The source of these receptors is a woman between 45 and 60 years old who had recovered from COVID-19.

V gene TRBV6-5 combines with J gene TRBJ2-3; tentative D call: TRBD1 (6 bases). This CDR3 comprises 15 residues. The ends were cut back, 5 bases at V and 2 bases at J, with 14 bases in the middle. Germline loops: CDR1 MNHEY, CDR2 SVGAGI. This CDR3 reads CASSPSRGFTDTQYF. In DNA form, the CDR3 reads TGTGCCAGCAGTCCCTCCAGGGGATTCACAGATACGCAGTATTTT.

V gene TRBV9 combines with J gene TRBJ1-4, with 7 bases matching TRBD1. Germline V gene lookup returns CDR1 SGDLS and CDR2 YYNGEE. The CDR3 has 15 residues. The ends lost 4 bases at V and 1 base at J; junction bases unmatched: 4. CDR3 sequence reads: CASSTRQGTNEKLFF. CDR3 DNA sequence: TGTGCCAGCAGCACTCGACAGGGAACTAATGAAAAACTGTTTTTT.

The chain carries TRBV19 and TRBJ2-2; the match to TRBD1 covers 8 bases. Trimming took 10 bases from V and 4 from J; bases not matched to a gene: 8. CDR3 size: 14 residues. In germline, CDR1 is LNHDA, CDR2 SQIVND (reference sequence). The CDR3 DNA is TGTGCCACAACGGGACAGGCGCTCACCGGGGAGCTGTTTTTT. Its translation: CATTGQALTGELFF. The full variable domain, its missing parts supplied by reference TRBV19 and TRBJ2-2, is DGGITQSPKYLFRKEGQNVTLSCEQNLNHDAMYWYRQDPGQGLRLIYYSQIVNDFQKGDIAEGYSVSREKKESFPLTVTSAQKNPTAFYLCATTGQALTGELFFGEGSRLTVL.

V and J are TRBV11-2 and TRBJ2-7, with D possibly being TRBD2 (5 bases). Between the trimmed V and J ends, which lost 4 bases and 0 bases, there was a span of 16 bases. The CDR3 is 16 amino acids. From germline, CDR1 is SGHAT and CDR2 FQNNGV. The CDR3 sequence is CASSSPETRSSYEQYF. CDR3 coding DNA: TGTGCCAGCAGCTCCCCTGAAACTAGGAGCTCCTACGAGCAGTACTTC.

V and J are TRBV11-2 and TRBJ2-5; maybe TRBD1 (6 bases). Trimming removed 0 bases at V and 4 bases at J, with 9 bases between. The CDR3 runs to 14 residues. Germline values: CDR1 SGHAT, CDR2 FQNNGV. For the CDR3, the DNA is TGTGCCAGCAGCTTAGATAACAGGGTAGAGACCCAGTACTTC. It codes for CASSLDNRVETQYF.

This sequence joins TRBV19 and TRBJ1-2; 7 bases match TRBD1. The junction had 7 bases not matched to a gene; V was cut back by 1 base and J by 5 bases. The CDR3 loop spans 15 amino acids. Germline CDR1 is LNHDA and CDR2 is SQIVND (reference sequence). The CDR3 sequence is CASSIATGEGYGYTF. CDR3 sequence (DNA): TGTGCCAGTAGTATAGCAACAGGGGAAGGGTATGGCTACACCTTC.

The genes are TRBV4-2 and TRBJ1-1; possible D gene TRBD1, 6 bases. The CDR3 runs 14 residues. CDR1 and CDR2 from the germline V gene are LGHNA and YNFKEQ. The ends were cut back, 0 bases at V and 6 bases at J, with 11 bases in the middle. The CDR3 DNA sequence: TGTGCCAGCAGCCAAGATCGGCAGGGGTCTGAAGCTTTCTTT. Translation gives CASSQDRQGSEAFF.

The chain has TRBV4-1 and TRBJ1-2; D is perhaps TRBD1 (6 bases). CDR3 length: 15 residues. Germline CDR1 reads MGHRA; CDR2 reads YSYEKL. V was shortened by 1 base and J by 6 bases, with 15 bases between the two germline ends. CDR3 region: CASSQVYRVGHGYTF. The DNA for the CDR3 is TGCGCCAGCAGCCAAGTGTACAGGGTGGGGCATGGCTACACCTTC.

This clone has just one count. J is TRBJ2-5 and V is TRBV6-5; 8 positions match TRBD1. V lost 5 bases and J lost 5; bases outside the gene matches: 4. CDR3 length equals 13 residues. Germline V CDR1 and CDR2: MNHEY, SVGAGI. This CDR3 reads CASSKTGGETQYF. Here the CDR3 DNA reads TGTGCCAGCAGTAAAACAGGGGGGGAGACCCAGTACTTC.

The rearrangement uses TRBV7-9 and TRBJ1-5; TRBD1 aligns across 8 bases. Germline V CDR1 and CDR2: SEHNR, FQNEAQ (reference sequence). The CDR3 totals 14 residues. V lost 5 bases, J lost 4 bases, and 4 bases stayed unmatched. The CDR3 DNA sequence: TGTGCCAGCAGCACAGGACAGGGAAATCAGCCCCAGCATTTT. It is translated as CASSTGQGNQPQHF.

The V call is TRBV5-6, the J call TRBJ1-3; D is perhaps TRBD1 (5 bases). Germline V gene lookup returns CDR1 SGHDT and CDR2 YYEEEE. This CDR3 contains 16 residues. Trimming took 0 bases from V and 0 from J, leaving 10 bases between them. CDR3 coding DNA: TGTGCCAGCAGCTTGGATGCAGGGTACTCTGGAAACACCATATATTTT. Protein: CASSLDAGYSGNTIYF.

V usage is TRBV4-1 and J usage is TRBJ1-1; D is unclear. The V gene's germline CDR1 is MGHRA and CDR2 YSYEKL. Trimming shortened V by 1 base and J by 5 bases, and 11 bases separated the two germline ends. This CDR3 spans 14 amino acids. DNA of the CDR3: TGCGCCAGCAGCCAAGGGTGGGCGGGGACTGAAGCTTTCTTT. This gives the protein CASSQGWAGTEAFF.

The rearrangement uses TRBV12-3 or TRBV12-4 and TRBJ1-4; D remains unclear. The V gene lost 3 bases and the J gene lost 3 bases, with 5 bases spanning the gap. This CDR3 contains 13 residues. CDR3 sequence: CASSFIANEKLFF. In nucleotides, the CDR3 is TGTGCCAGCAGTTTTATAGCTAATGAAAAACTGTTTTTT.

CDR3 protein: CAPRDTQYF. As DNA, the CDR3 is TGTGCCCCGAGGGATACGCAGTATTTT. The chain couples TRBV4-2 to TRBJ2-3; D not certain. Germline CDR1 is LGHNA and CDR2 is YNFKEQ. This CDR3 contains 9 residues. Trimming shortened V by 11 bases and J by 6 bases, and 6 bases separated the two germline ends.

V gene TRBV18 combines with J gene TRBJ1-1; maybe TRBD1 (5 bases). The V end was cut by 2 bases, the J end by 4 bases, with 11 bases between. CDR1 and CDR2 from the germline V gene are KGHSH and LQKENI. CDR3 length equals 14 residues. For the CDR3, the DNA is TGTGCCAGCTCACCAGACAGTCTTACCACTGAAGCTTTCTTT. It specifies CASSPDSLTTEAFF.

The chain combines TRBV7-8 with TRBJ1-5; 9 bases are a match to TRBD1. Germline CDR1 is SGHVS and CDR2 is FQNEAQ. J lost 0 bases, V lost 5 bases, and 2 bases had no gene match. The CDR3 covers 15 residues. For the CDR3, the DNA is TGTGCCAGCAGCCTGGGACAGGGTAGCAATCAGCCCCAGCATTTT. It encodes CASSLGQGSNQPQHF. Filled out from reference TRBV7-8 and TRBJ1-5, the complete variable domain reads GAGVSQSPRYKVAKRGQDVALRCDPISGHVSLFWYQQALGQGPEFLTYFQNEAQLDKSGLPSDRFFAERPEGSVSTLKIQRTQQEDSAVYLCASSLGQGSNQPQHFGDGTRLSIL.

Only a few counts were recorded for this clone. This chain uses TRBV7-3 with TRBJ2-5; D is possibly TRBD1 (5 bases). The V and J ends lost 3 bases and 5 bases respectively, with 16 bases between them. Germline V gene lookup returns CDR1 SGHTA and CDR2 FQGTGA. The CDR3 has 15 residues. The CDR3 DNA sequence: TGTGCCAGCAGCTTGGGGCCAGGGTATCGGGAGACCCAGTACTTC. Residues: CASSLGPGYRETQYF. Combining the CDR3 with reference TRBV7-3 and TRBJ2-5 gives the whole variable domain GAGVSQTPSNKVTEKGKYVELRCDPISGHTALYWYRQSLGQGPEFLIYFQGTGAADDSGLPNDRFFAVRPEGSVSTLKIQRTERGDSAVYLCASSLGPGYRETQYFGPGTRLLVL.

The chain employs TRBV2 and TRBJ1-1; TRBD1 matches 7 bases. Germline CDR1 is SNHLY and CDR2 is FYNNEI. V dropped 7 bases and J dropped 3; count of bases not matched to a gene: 2. The length of the CDR3 is 12 residues. The CDR3 region has the DNA TGTGCCAGCATAGACAGGGACACTGAAGCTTTCTTT. Translating it yields CASIDRDTEAFF.

The rearrangement uses TRBV6-5 and TRBJ1-5, with 8 bases matching TRBD1. V gave up 6 bases and J gave up 7 bases; unmatched junction bases: 8. Germline V lookup: CDR1 MNHEY, CDR2 SVGAGI. The CDR3 is made up of 14 amino acids. CDR3 sequence: CASRSLQGGQPQHF. Here the CDR3 DNA reads TGTGCCAGCAGATCGTTACAGGGGGGCCAGCCCCAGCATTTT.

The V call is TRBV15, the J call TRBJ2-1; 11 bases are a match to TRBD2. Germline V gene data show CDR1 as LNHNV and CDR2 as YYDKDF (reference sequence). This CDR3 is built from 14 residues. Losses at the gene ends were 7 bases for V and 8 bases for J; bases not matched to a gene: 7. The CDR3 coding sequence is TGTGCCACCAACCCGGGACTAGCGGTCCATGAGCAGTTCTTC. This sequence encodes CATNPGLAVHEQFF.

The chain has TRBV5-6 and TRBJ2-7; a weak D match, TRBD1 (7 bases). This CDR3 is built from 17 residues. V dropped 6 bases and J dropped 6 bases, with 28 bases sitting between them. Germline V lookup: CDR1 SGHDT, CDR2 YYEEEE. The CDR3 DNA follows: TGTGCCAGCAATCTATTTGGAGGGGGGACAGTCGTTCTCGAGCAGTACTTC. Protein sequence: CASNLFGGGTVVLEQYF.

The J gene is TRBJ2-7, the V gene TRBV14, with 8 nucleotides matching TRBD1. CDR1 SGHDN and CDR2 FVKESK come from the germline V gene. V dropped 1 base and J dropped 4; count of bases not matched to a gene: 9. The CDR3 loop spans 16 amino acids. CDR3 sequence (DNA): TGTGCCAGCAGCCAAGCGGGACAGGACTTTTGGTACGAGCAGTACTTC. The encoded protein is CASSQAGQDFWYEQYF.

The V gene is TRBV27, the J gene TRBJ1-5; possibly TRBD1 for D (6 bases). Germline lookup yields CDR1 MNHEY and CDR2 SMNVEV (reference sequence). V gave up 5 bases and J gave up 8 bases, with 22 bases separating them. The CDR3 spans 16 residues. The CDR3 loop is CASSSRGTRDWEPQHF. The CDR3 DNA reads TGTGCCAGCAGTAGTAGAGGGACAAGGGATTGGGAGCCCCAGCATTTT.

This clone was seen a single time. The chain carries TRBV3-1 (or the pseudogene TRBV3-2) and TRBJ1-2, with a tentative D call TRBD1 (6 bases). Trimming took off 0 bases at V and 6 bases at J, with 8 bases between the two ends. Germline V gives CDR1 LGHDT, CDR2 YNNKEL (reference sequence). The CDR3 contains 13 residues. CDR3 in amino acids: CASSQEGAHGYTF. In DNA, the CDR3 is TGTGCCAGCAGCCAAGAGGGGGCCCATGGCTACACCTTC.

The rearrangement joins TRBV11-3 to TRBJ2-2; 13 nucleotides agree with TRBD2. There are 16 residues in the CDR3. V lost 5 bases and J lost 5; bases outside the gene matches: 5. Germline V gene data show CDR1 as SGHNT and CDR2 as YENEEA. The CDR3 DNA follows: TGTGCCAGCAGCATCACTAGCGGGAGGGCGACCGGGGAGCTGTTTTTT. Its protein is CASSITSGRATGELFF.

The chain combines TRBV13 with TRBJ2-2, with 9 bases fitting TRBD1. CDR3 length: 17 amino acids. With V trimmed by 5 bases and J by 2 bases, 9 bases remained unmatched. The germline gives CDR1 PRHDT, CDR2 FYEKMQ (reference sequence). The CDR3 reads CASSNLGDRANTGELFF. The CDR3 DNA sequence: TGTGCCAGCAGCAACCTCGGGGACAGGGCCAACACCGGGGAGCTGTTTTTT.

The gene calls are TRBV6-5 and TRBJ2-5; 15 nucleotides line up with TRBD2. Germline loops: CDR1 MNHEY, CDR2 SVGAGI. V lost 4 bases to trimming and J lost 2 bases; unmatched junction nucleotides: 2. This CDR3 comprises 16 residues. The CDR3 DNA is TGTGCCAGCAGTTGGGGACTAGCGGGGGGTCAAGAGACCCAGTACTTC. Residues: CASSWGLAGGQETQYF.

This chain links TRBV7-9 with TRBJ1-2, with TRBD1 matching 8 bases. V shed 5 bases, J shed 3 bases, and the junction held 11 bases outside the gene matches. CDR1 is SEHNR and CDR2 is FQNEAQ in the germline V gene (reference sequence). CDR3 length equals 16 residues. CDR3 nucleotide sequence: TGTGCCAGCAGCCTCGGGACAGGATACGGGGACTATGGCTACACCTTC. Protein product: CASSLGTGYGDYGYTF.

The chain uses TRBV6-2 or TRBV6-3 and TRBJ1-1; 9 positions agree with TRBD1. The CDR3 runs to 15 residues. Per germline, CDR1 MNHEY and CDR2 SVGEGT. V trimming: 5 bases; J trimming: 4 bases; junction bases outside the gene matches: 8. The CDR3 reads CASSPFDRGITEAFF. In DNA, the CDR3 is TGTGCCAGCAGTCCCTTCGACAGGGGGATCACTGAAGCTTTCTTT.

The chain has TRBV7-2 and TRBJ1-2; 9 nucleotides align to TRBD1. The germline CDR1 and CDR2 sequences are SGHTA and FQGNSA. CDR3 length: 14 amino acids. The J segment lost 7 bases and the V segment lost 5 bases, leaving 8 bases of the junction unmatched. The chain's CDR3 is CASSGGQGGSGYTF. DNA for the CDR3: TGTGCCAGCAGCGGGGGACAGGGCGGGAGTGGCTACACCTTC. The full variable domain, rest sourced from reference TRBV7-2 and TRBJ1-2, is GAGVSQSPSNKVTEKGKDVELRCDPISGHTALYWYRQSLGQGLEFLIYFQGNSAPDKSGLPSDRFSAERTGGSVSTLTIQRTQQEDSAVYLCASSGGQGGSGYTFGSGTRLTVV.

The chain carries TRBV3-1 (or the pseudogene TRBV3-2) and TRBJ2-3; D might be TRBD2 (6 bases). This CDR3 contains 15 residues. Germline CDR1 is LGHDT and CDR2 is YNNKEL (reference sequence). Trimming pared 1 base from V and 1 base from J, leaving 9 bases between. CDR3 in amino acids: CASSQGGTGTDTQYF. The CDR3 DNA sequence: TGTGCCAGCAGCCAAGGCGGGACTGGCACAGATACGCAGTATTTT.

This clone was picked up one time. This chain uses TRBV7-2 with TRBJ1-3; TRBD1 agrees at 7 bases. The V gene end was trimmed by 5 bases and the J gene end by 2 bases; junction bases not matched to a gene: 3. Germline V gene data show CDR1 as SGHTA and CDR2 as FQGNSA. The CDR3 loop spans 14 amino acids. The CDR3, as DNA: TGTGCCAGCAGCCGCGACAGGGCTGGAAACACCATATATTTT. The encoded protein is CASSRDRAGNTIYF.